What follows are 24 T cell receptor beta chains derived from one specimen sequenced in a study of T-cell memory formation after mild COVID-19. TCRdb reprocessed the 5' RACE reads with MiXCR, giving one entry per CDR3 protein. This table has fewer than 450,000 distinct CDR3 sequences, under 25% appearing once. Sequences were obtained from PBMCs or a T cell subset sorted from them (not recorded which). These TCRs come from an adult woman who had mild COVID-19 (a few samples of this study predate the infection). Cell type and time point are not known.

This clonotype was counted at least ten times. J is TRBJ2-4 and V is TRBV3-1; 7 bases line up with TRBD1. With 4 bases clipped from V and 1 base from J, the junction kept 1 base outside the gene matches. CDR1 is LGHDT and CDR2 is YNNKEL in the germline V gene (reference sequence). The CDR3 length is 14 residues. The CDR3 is CASSLQGAKNIQYF. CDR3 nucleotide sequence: TGTGCCAGCAGCCTACAGGGGGCCAAAAACATTCAGTACTTC.

As DNA, the CDR3 is TGTGCCTGGAATCGAGGAGCGGGAGAGACAGATACGCAGTATTTT. Translated: CAWNRGAGETDTQYF. The chain uses TRBV30 and TRBJ2-3, with 8 bases fitting TRBD2. V gave up 4 bases and J gave up 3 bases; unmatched junction bases: 9. CDR3 size: 15 residues. Germline CDR1 is GTSNPN and CDR2 is SVGIG (reference sequence).

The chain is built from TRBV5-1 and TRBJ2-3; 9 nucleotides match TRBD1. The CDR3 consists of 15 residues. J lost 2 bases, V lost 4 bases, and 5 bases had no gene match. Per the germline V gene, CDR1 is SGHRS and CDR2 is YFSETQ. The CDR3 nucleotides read TGCGCCAGCAGCCCCCGGGACAGGGCCACAGATACGCAGTATTTT. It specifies CASSPRDRATDTQYF. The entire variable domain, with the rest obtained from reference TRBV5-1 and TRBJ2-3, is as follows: KAGVTQTPRYLIKTRGQQVTLSCSPISGHRSVSWYQQTPGQGLQFLFEYFSETQRNKGNFPGRFSGRQFSNSRSEMNVSTLELGDSALYLCASSPRDRATDTQYFGPGTRLTVL.

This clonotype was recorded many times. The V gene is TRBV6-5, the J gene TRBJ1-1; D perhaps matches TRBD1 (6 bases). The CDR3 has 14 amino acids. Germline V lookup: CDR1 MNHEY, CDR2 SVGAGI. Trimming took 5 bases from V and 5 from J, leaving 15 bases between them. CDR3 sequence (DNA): TGTGCCAGCAGTGCTGGACAGTTTCAAACTGAAGCTTTCTTT. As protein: CASSAGQFQTEAFF.

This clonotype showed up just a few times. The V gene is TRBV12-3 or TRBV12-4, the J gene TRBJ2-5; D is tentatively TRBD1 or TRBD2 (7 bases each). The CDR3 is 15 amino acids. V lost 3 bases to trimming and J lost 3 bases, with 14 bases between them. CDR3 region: CASSFGRGQEETQYF. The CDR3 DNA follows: TGTGCCAGCAGTTTTGGGAGGGGGCAGGAAGAGACCCAGTACTTC.

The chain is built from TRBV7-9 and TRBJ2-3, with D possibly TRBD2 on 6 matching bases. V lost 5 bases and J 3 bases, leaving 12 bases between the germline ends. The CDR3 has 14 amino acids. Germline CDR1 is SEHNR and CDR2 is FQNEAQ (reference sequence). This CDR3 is CASSPGLYTDTQYF. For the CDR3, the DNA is TGTGCCAGCAGCCCGGGACTTTATACAGATACGCAGTATTTT.

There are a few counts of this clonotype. CDR3 region: CAISDGTEYYEQYF. The CDR3 nucleotides are TGTGCCATCAGTGATGGTACAGAGTATTACGAGCAGTACTTC. This chain joins TRBV10-3 and TRBJ2-7; no clear D. Germline CDR1 reads ENHRY; CDR2 reads SYGVKD. Trimming pared 3 bases from V and 4 bases from J, leaving 13 bases between. The CDR3 is 14 amino acids.

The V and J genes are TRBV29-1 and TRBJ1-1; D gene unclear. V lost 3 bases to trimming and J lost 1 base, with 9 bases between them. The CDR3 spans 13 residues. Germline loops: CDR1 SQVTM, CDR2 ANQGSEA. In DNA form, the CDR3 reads TGCAGCGTTGATGGTCAGACGAACACTGAAGCTTTCTTT. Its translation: CSVDGQTNTEAFF.

The CDR3 sequence is CASSPRWATNEKLFF. CDR3 sequence (DNA): TGTGCCAGCAGTCCCCGATGGGCAACTAATGAAAAACTGTTTTTT. This chain connects TRBV12-3 or TRBV12-4 to TRBJ1-4, with D unresolved. This CDR3 contains 15 residues. The V end was cut by 5 bases, the J end by 0 bases, with 10 bases between.

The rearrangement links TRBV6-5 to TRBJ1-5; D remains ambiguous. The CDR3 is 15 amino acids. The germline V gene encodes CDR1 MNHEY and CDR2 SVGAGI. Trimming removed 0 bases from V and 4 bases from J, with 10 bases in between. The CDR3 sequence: CASSYSFTQNQPQHF. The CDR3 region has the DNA TGTGCCAGCAGTTACTCATTTACCCAGAATCAGCCCCAGCATTTT.

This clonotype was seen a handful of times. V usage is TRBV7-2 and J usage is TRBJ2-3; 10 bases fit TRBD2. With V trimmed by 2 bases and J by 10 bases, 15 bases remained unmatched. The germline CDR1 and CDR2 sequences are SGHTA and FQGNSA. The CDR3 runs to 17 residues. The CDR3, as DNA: TGTGCCAGCAGCTTAAAAGGGAGCGGGAGGGCCGACAGTTCGCAGTATTTT. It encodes CASSLKGSGRADSSQYF.

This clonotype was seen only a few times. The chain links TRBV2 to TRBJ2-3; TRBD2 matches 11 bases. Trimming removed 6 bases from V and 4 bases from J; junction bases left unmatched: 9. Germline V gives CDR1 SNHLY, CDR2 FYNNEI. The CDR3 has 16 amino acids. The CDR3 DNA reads TGTGCCAGCAGCGCCCCTACTAGCGGGAGCGCAGATACGCAGTATTTT. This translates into CASSAPTSGSADTQYF.

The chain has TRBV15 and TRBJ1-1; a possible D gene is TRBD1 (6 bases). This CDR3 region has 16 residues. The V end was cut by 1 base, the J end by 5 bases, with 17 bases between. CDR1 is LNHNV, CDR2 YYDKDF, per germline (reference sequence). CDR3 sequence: CATSRVRGGGWTEAFF. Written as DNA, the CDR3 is TGTGCCACCAGCAGAGTGAGGGGAGGGGGTTGGACTGAAGCTTTCTTT.

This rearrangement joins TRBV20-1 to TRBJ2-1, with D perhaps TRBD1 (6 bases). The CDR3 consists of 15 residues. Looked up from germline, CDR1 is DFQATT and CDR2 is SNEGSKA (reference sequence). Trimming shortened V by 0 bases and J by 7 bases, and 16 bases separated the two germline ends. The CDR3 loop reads CSARDPQLGGNEQFF. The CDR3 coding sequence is TGCAGTGCTAGAGACCCCCAGCTAGGGGGTAATGAGCAGTTCTTC.

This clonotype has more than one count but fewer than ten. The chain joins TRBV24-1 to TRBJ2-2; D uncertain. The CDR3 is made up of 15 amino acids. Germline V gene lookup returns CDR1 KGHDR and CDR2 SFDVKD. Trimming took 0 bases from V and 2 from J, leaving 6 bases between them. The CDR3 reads CATSDLQSNTGELFF. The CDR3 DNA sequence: TGTGCCACCAGTGATTTGCAGAGTAACACCGGGGAGCTGTTTTTT.

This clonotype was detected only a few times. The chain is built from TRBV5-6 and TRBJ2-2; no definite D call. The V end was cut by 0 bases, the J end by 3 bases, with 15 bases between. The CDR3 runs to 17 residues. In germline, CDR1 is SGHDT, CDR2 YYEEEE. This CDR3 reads CASSLDPGSVHTGELFF. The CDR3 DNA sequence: TGTGCCAGCAGCTTGGATCCGGGCTCTGTACACACCGGGGAGCTGTTTTTT.

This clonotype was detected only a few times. This chain's CDR3 is CSAVRTRSYNEQFF. CDR3 DNA sequence: TGCAGTGCTGTCCGGACTCGCTCCTACAATGAGCAGTTCTTC. The chain carries TRBV20-1 and TRBJ2-1; weak D call: TRBD2 (5 bases). The germline CDR1 and CDR2 sequences are DFQATT and SNEGSKA (reference sequence). The ends were cut back, 5 bases at V and 0 bases at J, with 11 bases in the middle. The CDR3 covers 14 residues.

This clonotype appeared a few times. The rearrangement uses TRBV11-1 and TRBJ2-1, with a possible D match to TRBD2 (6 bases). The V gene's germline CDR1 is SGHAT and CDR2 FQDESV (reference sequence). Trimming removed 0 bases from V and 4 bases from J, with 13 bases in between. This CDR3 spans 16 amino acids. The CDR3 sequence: CASSLAFGSGYNEQFF. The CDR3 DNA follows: TGTGCCAGCAGCTTAGCTTTCGGGAGCGGGTACAATGAGCAGTTCTTC. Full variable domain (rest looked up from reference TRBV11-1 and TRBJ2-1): EAEVAQSPRYKITEKSQAVAFWCDPISGHATLYWYRQILGQGPELLVQFQDESVVDDSQLPKDRFSAERLKGVDSTLKIQPAELGDSAMYLCASSLAFGSGYNEQFFGPGTRLTVL.

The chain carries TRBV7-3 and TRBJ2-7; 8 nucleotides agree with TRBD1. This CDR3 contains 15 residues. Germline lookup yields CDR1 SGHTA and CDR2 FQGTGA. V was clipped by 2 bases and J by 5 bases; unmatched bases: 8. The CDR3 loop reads CASSLVDRAYHEQYF. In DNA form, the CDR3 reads TGTGCCAGCAGCTTAGTGGACAGGGCTTACCACGAGCAGTACTTC.

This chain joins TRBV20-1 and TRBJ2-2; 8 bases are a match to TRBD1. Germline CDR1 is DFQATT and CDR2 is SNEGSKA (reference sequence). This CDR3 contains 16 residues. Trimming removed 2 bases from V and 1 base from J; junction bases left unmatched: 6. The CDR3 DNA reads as TGCAGTGCTAGATTACCCGGGACAGGGAACACCGGGGAGCTGTTTTTT. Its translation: CSARLPGTGNTGELFF.

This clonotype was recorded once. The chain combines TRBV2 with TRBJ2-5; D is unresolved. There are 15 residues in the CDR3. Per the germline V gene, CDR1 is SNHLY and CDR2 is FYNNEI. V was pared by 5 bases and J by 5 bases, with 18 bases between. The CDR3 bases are TGTGCCAGCAGTACTATAACGGGTAGTCGGGAGACCCAGTACTTC. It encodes CASSTITGSRETQYF.

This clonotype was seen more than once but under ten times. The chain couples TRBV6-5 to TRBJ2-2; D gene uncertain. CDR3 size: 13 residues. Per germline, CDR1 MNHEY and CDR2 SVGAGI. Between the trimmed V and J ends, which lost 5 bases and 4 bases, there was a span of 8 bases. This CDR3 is CASSALSTGELFF. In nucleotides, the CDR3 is TGTGCCAGCAGTGCCCTTTCCACCGGGGAGCTGTTTTTT.

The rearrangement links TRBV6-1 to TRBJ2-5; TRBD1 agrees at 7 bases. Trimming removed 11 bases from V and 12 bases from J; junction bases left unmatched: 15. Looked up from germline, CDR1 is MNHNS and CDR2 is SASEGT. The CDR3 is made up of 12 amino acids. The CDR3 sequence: CASKRSGQAEYF. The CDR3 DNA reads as TGTGCCTCAAAAAGGTCAGGACAGGCGGAGTACTTC.

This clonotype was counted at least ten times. The CDR3 DNA sequence: TGTGCCATCAGTGTACGACCCCTCAACGCTAACTATGGCTACACCTTC. This gives the protein CAISVRPLNANYGYTF. The chain employs TRBV10-3 and TRBJ1-2; D is undetermined. The germline V and J ends were trimmed by 4 bases and 0 bases, with 15 bases remaining between them. The CDR3 is 16 amino acids. Germline-derived CDR1 and CDR2 are ENHRY and SYGVKD.